The source of this TCR beta chain is a study of blood T cells in healthy people across ages. The use of a sample-barcoded 5' primer and a J-beta primer mix characterized a second PCR of about 6 to 12 cycles. TCRdb passed the 5' RACE reads through MiXCR, listing each CDR3 protein once. Found here are 1.2 million to 1.5 million distinct CDR3 sequences, 55% to 75% of them singletons; the top ten hold 6.7%. Donors ranged from roughly 6 to 100 years old and were healthy Caucasians in Russia. The germline gives CDR1 DFQATT, CDR2 SNEGSKA (reference sequence). V was trimmed by 3 bases and J by 4 bases, leaving 9 bases between them. This CDR3 is 13 amino acids long.

The chain is built from TRBV20-1 and TRBJ2-2; D gene uncertain. This sequence was found in a man younger than 35 in good health. Sequenced sample: blood. CDR3 in DNA: TGCAGTGCTAGCGGAGTGGGCACCGGGGAGCTGTTTTTT. Protein sequence: CSASGVGTGELFF.